These 16 T cell receptor beta chains were sequenced from one sample in a study of blood T cells in healthy people across ages. Sample-barcoded 5' priming and a J-beta primer mix drove a second PCR of about 6 to 12 cycles. TCRdb fed the 5' RACE reads into MiXCR, producing one record per CDR3 protein. Of some 790,000 distinct CDR3 sequences in the sample, roughly 26% were seen once. Sequencing was performed on blood. The receptors were gathered from a woman of 80 years or more in good health.

In this sample, this clonotype turned up a few times. The rearrangement joins TRBV6-5 to TRBJ2-2, with 8 bases aligning to TRBD1. Germline lookup yields CDR1 MNHEY and CDR2 SVGAGI. The ends lost 7 bases at V and 0 bases at J; junction bases unmatched: 4. This CDR3 region has 15 residues. The CDR3 sequence: CASTLQGANTGELFF. The CDR3 nucleotides read TGTGCCAGCACCTTACAGGGGGCGAACACCGGGGAGCTGTTTTTT.

V usage is TRBV5-1 and J usage is TRBJ2-7; 8 nucleotides line up with TRBD1. CDR3 length: 15 amino acids. Trimming at V came to 1 base and at J to 2 bases, leaving 5 bases not matched to a gene. Looked up from germline, CDR1 is SGHRS and CDR2 is YFSETQ. CDR3 residues: CASSLLDRGPYEQYF. The CDR3 nucleotides read TGCGCCAGCAGCTTGCTTGACAGGGGACCCTACGAGCAGTACTTC. The complete variable domain, with remaining parts taken from reference TRBV5-1 and TRBJ2-7, reads KAGVTQTPRYLIKTRGQQVTLSCSPISGHRSVSWYQQTPGQGLQFLFEYFSETQRNKGNFPGRFSGRQFSNSRSEMNVSTLELGDSALYLCASSLLDRGPYEQYFGPGTRLTVT.

The V gene is TRBV4-2, the J gene TRBJ2-3; D might be TRBD1 (6 bases). Trimming left V 0 bases short and J 2 bases short, with 12 bases between. Germline-derived CDR1 and CDR2 are LGHNA and YNFKEQ. The CDR3 loop spans 16 amino acids. The CDR3, as DNA: TGTGCCAGCAGCCAAGAGGGTGGACAGAACACAGATACGCAGTATTTT. Protein: CASSQEGGQNTDTQYF.

V and J are TRBV7-2 and TRBJ2-7, with TRBD2 matching over 9 bases. Per the germline V gene, CDR1 is SGHTA and CDR2 is FQGNSA. The trim removed 4 bases at V and 3 bases at J, leaving 7 bases unmatched. The CDR3 runs to 15 residues. The CDR3 here is CASSSSGGSFYEQYF. The CDR3 nucleotides read TGTGCCAGCAGCTCAAGCGGGGGGTCCTTCTACGAGCAGTACTTC.

In the case of this clonotype: Given a much more abundant clone one base away, this may be a read error. The chain combines TRBV5-1 with TRBJ2-7; tentative D call: TRBD1 (5 bases). The CDR3 totals 16 residues. Germline CDR1 SGHRS, CDR2 YFSETQ. Trimming left V 5 bases short and J 5 bases short, with 23 bases between. DNA for the CDR3: TGCGCCAGCAGTCGAGGTTTACAGGTACTATCCCACGAGCAGTACTTC. It is translated as CASSRGLQVLSHEQYF.

This clonotype was observed a few times. This chain uses TRBV10-3 with TRBJ2-7, with 7 bases aligning to TRBD1. The CDR3 sequence is 13 residues long. The ends lost 6 bases at V and 3 bases at J; junction bases unmatched: 5. CDR1 ENHRY and CDR2 SYGVKD come from the germline V gene. This CDR3 reads CAIRAGTDYEQYF. CDR3 coding DNA: TGTGCCATCAGAGCCGGGACAGACTACGAGCAGTACTTC.

The chain carries TRBV5-6 and TRBJ1-6; 8 positions match TRBD1. The CDR3 covers 14 residues. V lost 4 bases to trimming and J lost 14 bases; unmatched junction nucleotides: 11. CDR1 and CDR2 (germline): SGHDT, YYEEEE. The CDR3 here is CASSLGQGPWTLHF. The DNA of the CDR3 is TGTGCCAGCAGCCTTGGACAGGGCCCTTGGACCCTCCACTTT.

The table lists this clonotype with many counts. This chain joins TRBV12-3 or TRBV12-4 and TRBJ2-6; a possible D gene is TRBD1 (5 bases). V lost 4 bases to trimming and J lost 0 bases, with 10 bases between them. This CDR3 is built from 16 residues. CDR3 coding DNA: TGTGCCAGCAGTTGGGGCAGATCCTCTGGGGCCAACGTCCTGACTTTC. It yields the protein CASSWGRSSGANVLTF.

There are many counts of this clonotype. The chain couples TRBV11-2 to TRBJ2-7; 8 bases line up with TRBD1. Germline loops: CDR1 SGHAT, CDR2 FQNNGV. After removal of 2 bases from V and 2 bases from J, the junction contained 5 bases not matched to a gene. CDR3 length equals 15 residues. The CDR3 region has the DNA TGTGCCAGCAGCTTAAGACAGGGGAGAACCTACGAGCAGTACTTC. This translates into CASSLRQGRTYEQYF.

In this sample, this clonotype turned up many times. The rearrangement links TRBV9 to TRBJ2-1; the D is unclear. V lost 4 bases and J lost 0, with 8 bases in between. This CDR3 comprises 14 residues. Germline loops: CDR1 SGDLS, CDR2 YYNGEE. CDR3 sequence reads: CASSQSFSYNEQFF. The CDR3 DNA reads as TGTGCCAGCAGCCAATCGTTCTCCTACAATGAGCAGTTCTTC. The complete variable domain, with remaining parts taken from reference TRBV9 and TRBJ2-1, reads DSGVTQTPKHLITATGQRVTLRCSPRSGDLSVYWYQQSLDQGLQFLIQYYNGEERAKGNILERFSAQQFPDLHSELNLSSLELGDSALYFCASSQSFSYNEQFFGPGTRLTVL.

Regarding this clonotype: A much larger clone sits a single nucleotide away, making a read error possible. The V gene is TRBV6-5, the J gene TRBJ2-5; TRBD1 or TRBD2 may be the D gene (5 bases each). The length of the CDR3 is 14 residues. Germline lookup yields CDR1 MNHEY and CDR2 SVGAGI. CDR3 residues: CAGSYGGTQETQYF. The CDR3 bases are TGTGCCGGCAGTTATGGGGGAACCCAAGAGACCCAGTACTTC.

This clonotype appeared a few times. This sequence joins TRBV11-2 and TRBJ2-7; D is perhaps TRBD1 or TRBD2 (5 bases each). This CDR3 spans 16 amino acids. Germline CDR1 reads SGHAT; CDR2 reads FQNNGV. Trimming stripped 1 base from V and 8 bases from J, with 21 bases between. This CDR3 reads CASSLAWCQGVCKQYF. For the CDR3, the DNA is TGTGCCAGCAGCTTAGCATGGTGCCAGGGAGTTTGCAAGCAGTACTTC.

This clonotype appeared a single time. This chain links TRBV2 with TRBJ2-5, with TRBD2 matching over 7 bases. Unmatched junction bases numbered 5, after V lost 5 bases and J lost 11 bases. From germline, CDR1 is SNHLY and CDR2 FYNNEI. This CDR3 is 11 amino acids long. The CDR3 protein is CASSSGAEQYF. The CDR3 coding sequence is TGTGCCAGCAGTAGCGGGGCTGAGCAGTACTTC.

Regarding this clonotype: A single base separates this from a much larger clone, so it may be a read error. CDR3 amino acids: CASSRSGGDADTLYF. CDR3 DNA: TGCGCCAGCAGCAGAAGCGGGGGGGACGCAGATACGCTGTATTTT. V gene TRBV5-1 combines with J gene TRBJ2-3; 10 nucleotides align to TRBD2. The CDR3 sequence is 15 residues long. Germline-derived CDR1 and CDR2 are SGHRS and YFSETQ.

As for this clonotype: A read error may explain this, as a much larger clone is one base away. V is TRBV12-3 or TRBV12-4 and J is TRBJ2-1, with no clear D. The CDR3 extends over 11 amino acids. CDR3 residues: CATTTYDEQFF. CDR3 sequence (DNA): TGTGCCACCACGACCTACGATGAGCAGTTCTTC.

This clonotype showed up just a few times. The rearrangement uses TRBV20-1 and TRBJ2-5; 8 bases fit TRBD2. Unmatched junction bases numbered 6, after V lost 4 bases and J lost 5 bases. The CDR3 sequence is 13 residues long. The germline V gene encodes CDR1 DFQATT and CDR2 SNEGSKA (reference sequence). The CDR3 DNA is TGCAGTGCTATTCCGGGGGGGCCTGAGACCCAGTACTTC. Translation: CSAIPGGPETQYF.